Sequencing of this TCR beta chain was carried out in a study of CXCR3-negative and CXCR3-positive naive CD8 T cells. UMI-labeled 5' RACE yielded the TRB cDNA libraries. Reprocessing the 5' RACE reads, TCRdb reports a single entry for every CDR3 protein and omits DNA. The sample has 120,000 to 150,000 distinct CDR3 sequences, and its top ten clones hold around 0.3%. Findings and limits, study-wide: Researchers report that CXCR3-positive naive cells carry more hydrophobic TRB CDR3s than CXCR3-negative naive cells. Memory CD8+ cells showed much lower diversity, while both naive subsets were comparably high. With CXCR3 expression partially decreased after cryopreservation, most assays relied on fresh PBMCs. Similar TRBV-TRBJ gene usage was seen in naive CXCR3-negative and CXCR3-positive cells, but not in memory cells.

As concerns this clonotype: Its specificity is not known.

The CDR3 extends over 15 amino acids. Germline V gives CDR1 MDHEN, CDR2 SYDVKM. Naive CD8+ T cells were CD45RO-CCR7+CD27+CD95-. This chain uses TRBV28 with TRBJ1-5; TCRdb selects TRBD1, and the lack of DNA leaves this call unchecked. This TCR was sampled from a human donor in good health. Some clones in this sample may be carry-over from other donors' samples. The source material was naive CXCR3+ CD8+ T cells from blood. Sample subset: CD45RO-CCR7+CD27+CD95- naive CD8+ T cells expressing CXCR3 (TNR3+). CDR3 amino acids: CASSEQGSLDQPQHF.